Listed here are 29 T cell receptor beta chains from one sample, sequenced in a study of control samples from healthy donors and cancer patients. TCRdb's copy holds only in-frame clones and misses some; the assay was immunoSEQ multiplex PCR. The data contain around 75,000 clones, 85% to 95% of them singletons. Material: blood. These receptors all come from a woman aged 55-69 years in good health.

The genes are TRBV2 and TRBJ2-1, with TRBD2 matching over 8 bases. The CDR3 totals 16 residues. The junction had 7 bases not matched to a gene; V was cut back by 6 bases and J by 0 bases. Germline values: CDR1 SNHLY, CDR2 FYNNEI. The CDR3: CASREAGGSSYNEQFF. CDR3 nucleotides: TGTGCCAGCAGGGAGGCGGGAGGCAGCTCCTACAATGAGCAGTTCTTC.

This clone occurred a few times. The chain uses TRBV7-8 and TRBJ1-5; a possible D gene is TRBD1 (6 bases). Deletions cut 5 bases from V and 6 bases from J, with 8 bases between. CDR1 and CDR2 (germline): SGHVS, FQNEAQ. The CDR3 covers 12 residues. CDR3 sequence reads: CASSTRGQPQHF. The CDR3 nucleotides read TGTGCCAGCAGCACCAGGGGTCAGCCCCAGCATTTT.

This chain links TRBV5-1 with TRBJ2-7; 12 positions agree with TRBD2. The CDR3 runs 17 residues. The trim removed 2 bases at V and 3 bases at J, leaving 9 bases unmatched. Per germline, CDR1 SGHRS and CDR2 YFSETQ. For the CDR3, the DNA is TGCGCCAGCAGCTTCGGACTAGCGGGGAGAACAAACTACGAGCAGTACTTC. Translation gives CASSFGLAGRTNYEQYF.

Written as DNA, the CDR3 is TGTGCCAGCAGTGAAGGCCAGACAGGGTCGAGCTACACCTTC. Protein sequence: CASSEGQTGSSYTF. V usage is TRBV6-1 and J usage is TRBJ1-2, with 7 bases that match TRBD1. The CDR3 loop spans 14 amino acids. The germline V gene has CDR1 MNHNS and CDR2 SASEGT. Trimming took 1 base from V and 9 from J; bases not matched to a gene: 8.

The CDR3 DNA reads as TGCAGTGCTAGTCCCAACGGGAGGAATACCGGGGAGCTGTTTTTT. Translating it yields CSASPNGRNTGELFF. J is TRBJ2-2 and V is TRBV20-1, with 7 bases lining up with TRBD2. CDR1 is DFQATT, CDR2 SNEGSKA, per germline (reference sequence). The J segment lost 5 bases and the V segment lost 3 bases, leaving 9 bases of the junction unmatched. This CDR3 comprises 15 residues.

The chain couples TRBV28 to TRBJ2-2; TRBD1 might be the D (6 bases). Germline CDR1 reads MDHEN; CDR2 reads SYDVKM. The CDR3 runs to 18 residues. Trimming took off 4 bases at V and 6 bases at J, with 24 bases between the two ends. The CDR3 spells CASSSFLFTGKAPGELFF. DNA of the CDR3: TGTGCCAGCAGTTCATTTCTATTTACAGGGAAAGCACCCGGGGAGCTGTTTTTT.

The chain couples TRBV18 to TRBJ2-2; 9 bases map to TRBD1. The germline gives CDR1 KGHSH, CDR2 LQKENI. The CDR3 is 16 amino acids. The V gene end was trimmed by 6 bases and the J gene end by 1 base; junction bases not matched to a gene: 6. Here the CDR3 DNA reads TGTGCCAGCTCCCCAACGGGACAGGGGAACACCGGGGAGCTGTTTTTT. This sequence encodes CASSPTGQGNTGELFF. Combining the CDR3 with reference TRBV18 and TRBJ2-2 gives the whole variable domain NAGVMQNPRHLVRRRGQEARLRCSPMKGHSHVYWYRQLPEEGLKFMVYLQKENIIDESGMPKERFSAEFPKEGPSILRIQQVVRGDSAAYFCASSPTGQGNTGELFFGEGSRLTVL.

With regard to this clone: A read error may produce the germline difference seen at one junction end. This chain joins TRBV24-1 and TRBJ2-2; weak D call: TRBD1 (6 bases). This CDR3 spans 13 amino acids. Germline V gene data show CDR1 as KGHDR and CDR2 as SFDVKD. The DNA of the CDR3 is TGTGCCACCAGTAGGGGGAACGCCGGGGAGCTGTTTTTT. As protein: CATSRGNAGELFF.

The chain couples TRBV10-2 to TRBJ1-3; a weak D match, TRBD1 (6 bases). The V gene's germline CDR1 is WSHSY and CDR2 SAAADI. Trimming took 7 bases from V and 4 from J, leaving 11 bases between them. The CDR3 extends over 13 amino acids. The CDR3 is CASKGDNGNTIYF. DNA of the CDR3: TGCGCCAGCAAAGGGGACAACGGAAACACCATATATTTT.

This chain links TRBV11-2 with TRBJ2-1; 7 bases line up with TRBD2. The trim removed 5 bases at V and 8 bases at J, leaving 9 bases unmatched. The CDR3 consists of 14 residues. Germline CDR1 SGHAT, CDR2 FQNNGV. The CDR3 DNA sequence: TGTGCCAGCAGCAGCGGGACTACCGCCGATGAGCAGTTCTTC. Translation gives CASSSGTTADEQFF.

The chain combines TRBV15 with TRBJ2-7; D gene ambiguous. The CDR3 length is 12 residues. Germline-derived CDR1 and CDR2 are LNHNV and YYDKDF (reference sequence). The V gene lost 6 bases and the J gene lost 4 bases, with 10 bases spanning the gap. CDR3 bases: TGTGCCACCAGTGAGGTTGGGTACGAGCAGTACTTC. It translates to CATSEVGYEQYF.

This chain connects TRBV5-1 to TRBJ2-7, with a possible D match to TRBD1 (6 bases). CDR1 and CDR2 from the germline V gene are SGHRS and YFSETQ. The V and J ends lost 0 bases and 3 bases respectively, with 13 bases between them. The CDR3 is 15 residues long. The CDR3 protein is CASSLVSGVGYEQYF. CDR3 nucleotide sequence: TGCGCCAGCAGCTTGGTATCAGGGGTGGGCTACGAGCAGTACTTC.

Here the CDR3 reads CASRINGVNTGELFF. CDR3 DNA sequence: TGTGCCAGCAGGATTAACGGTGTCAACACCGGGGAGCTGTTTTTT. The chain carries TRBV10-3 and TRBJ2-2; D remains ambiguous. V lost 10 bases and J 2 bases, leaving 17 bases between the germline ends. Germline V gene lookup returns CDR1 ENHRY and CDR2 SYGVKD. The length of the CDR3 is 15 residues.

The rearrangement uses TRBV7-9 and TRBJ2-5; perhaps D is TRBD1 or TRBD2 (5 bases each). V shed 4 bases and J shed 4 bases, with 16 bases lying between them. The CDR3 has 15 amino acids. Germline lookup yields CDR1 SEHNR and CDR2 FQNEAQ (reference sequence). The CDR3 protein is CASSSYGPGGETQYF. The CDR3 coding sequence is TGTGCCAGCAGCTCCTACGGACCTGGGGGAGAGACCCAGTACTTC.

V gene TRBV28 combines with J gene TRBJ2-5; no clear D. The CDR3 sequence is 12 residues long. Trimming took 7 bases from V and 9 from J, leaving 15 bases between them. Per the germline V gene, CDR1 is MDHEN and CDR2 is SYDVKM. The CDR3 DNA reads TGTGCCAGCACGGGCGGCTCCAGAGCCCAGTACTTC. Encoded protein: CASTGGSRAQYF.

The chain is built from TRBV6-4 and TRBJ1-3; 11 bases line up with TRBD1. Germline lookup yields CDR1 MRHNA and CDR2 SNTAGT. V lost 2 bases, J lost 0 bases, and 12 bases stayed unmatched. This CDR3 is built from 20 residues. Here the CDR3 reads CASSDPYLGTGGSSGNTIYF. CDR3 DNA: TGTGCCAGCAGTGACCCGTACTTAGGGACAGGGGGTTCCTCTGGAAACACCATATATTTT.

The rearrangement links TRBV7-2 to TRBJ2-1; D is unresolved. The CDR3 extends over 14 amino acids. Trimming cost V 1 base and J 2 bases, with 6 bases left between them. CDR1 and CDR2 (germline): SGHTA, FQGNSA. The CDR3 sequence is CASSLDSTYNEQFF. In DNA, the CDR3 is TGTGCCAGCAGCTTAGACAGTACCTACAATGAGCAGTTCTTC.

The chain is built from TRBV10-1 and TRBJ2-3, with D perhaps TRBD1 (5 bases). Trimming cost V 3 bases and J 4 bases, with 5 bases left between them. The CDR3 spans 12 residues. The V gene's germline CDR1 is WNHNN and CDR2 SYGVQD (reference sequence). CDR3 sequence reads: CASSDRADTQYF. The CDR3 bases are TGCGCCAGCAGTGACAGGGCAGATACGCAGTATTTT.

This chain connects TRBV3-1 (or the pseudogene TRBV3-2) to TRBJ2-1; 8 positions match TRBD2. The CDR3 runs to 17 residues. Germline values: CDR1 LGHDT, CDR2 YNNKEL (reference sequence). Germline trimming cut 0 bases from V and 6 bases from J; bases unmatched to any gene: 10. Here the CDR3 reads CASSQDVGLAGLNEQFF. CDR3 DNA sequence: TGTGCCAGCAGCCAAGATGTTGGGCTAGCGGGCCTCAATGAGCAGTTCTTC.

V and J are TRBV6-5 and TRBJ1-2; D not certain. The CDR3 length is 14 residues. Germline V gene data show CDR1 as MNHEY and CDR2 as SVGAGI. The V end was cut by 3 bases, the J end by 8 bases, with 16 bases between. The CDR3 DNA reads as TGTGCCAGCAGTTATTACGAGGGCGTTGGGGGCTACACCTTC. Its protein is CASSYYEGVGGYTF.

This chain links TRBV4-3 with TRBJ1-5, with unresolved D. The V gene lost 0 bases and the J gene lost 0 bases, with 6 bases spanning the gap. This CDR3 is 15 amino acids long. The V gene's germline CDR1 is LGHNA and CDR2 YSLEER. CDR3 loop: CASSQDLSSNQPQHF. Here the CDR3 DNA reads TGCGCCAGCAGCCAAGATTTAAGTAGCAATCAGCCCCAGCATTTT.

The genes are TRBV28 and TRBJ2-7; D is possibly TRBD2 (6 bases). CDR1 and CDR2 from the germline V gene are MDHEN and SYDVKM. This CDR3 spans 16 amino acids. V lost 7 bases and J 8 bases, leaving 27 bases between the germline ends. The CDR3 DNA sequence: TGTGCCAGCACCTTGGGAGGACAACCCCAACAAAGGCAGCAGTACTTC. Protein sequence: CASTLGGQPQQRQQYF.

V and J are TRBV7-9 and TRBJ2-7; D is undetermined. V was cut by 1 base and J by 4 bases, with 5 bases left in between. CDR1 SEHNR and CDR2 FQNEAQ come from the germline V gene (reference sequence). The CDR3 has 12 residues. In DNA, the CDR3 is TGTGCCAGCAGCTTAGGAGATTACGAGCAGTACTTC. It codes for CASSLGDYEQYF.

V and J are TRBV5-1 and TRBJ2-2, with D perhaps TRBD1 (7 bases). Germline CDR1 is SGHRS and CDR2 is YFSETQ. V lost 0 bases to trimming and J lost 4 bases, with 13 bases between them. This CDR3 contains 16 residues. The CDR3 region is CASSLERQGGTGELFF. The DNA of the CDR3 is TGCGCCAGCAGCTTGGAGCGGCAGGGGGGCACCGGGGAGCTGTTTTTT.

V usage is TRBV5-1 and J usage is TRBJ2-2; 9 positions match TRBD1. CDR3 size: 15 residues. The germline CDR1 and CDR2 sequences are SGHRS and YFSETQ. After removal of 3 bases from V and 5 bases from J, the junction contained 5 bases not matched to a gene. In nucleotides, the CDR3 is TGCGCCAGCAGCTCACAGGGGGCGCGGACCGGGGAGCTGTTTTTT. Translation gives CASSSQGARTGELFF.

This chain connects TRBV28 to TRBJ2-3, with 9 bases matching TRBD2. CDR1 MDHEN and CDR2 SYDVKM come from the germline V gene. This CDR3 has 17 amino acids. V lost 5 bases, J lost 5 bases, and 14 bases stayed unmatched. CDR3 nucleotides: TGTGCCAGCAGTCTCCCCCCAAGTAGCGGGAGTAAAGATACGCAGTATTTT. Translation gives CASSLPPSSGSKDTQYF.

The chain links TRBV25-1 to TRBJ1-1; no definite D call. V lost 7 bases and J lost 3, with 6 bases in between. Germline V lookup: CDR1 MGHDK, CDR2 SYGVNS. The CDR3 is 11 residues long. CDR3 DNA sequence: TGTGCCAGCACTGGGGACACTGAAGCTTTCTTT. As protein: CASTGDTEAFF.

The chain couples TRBV29-1 to TRBJ2-7, with 7 bases matching TRBD1. CDR1 is SQVTM, CDR2 ANQGSEA, per germline. After removal of 4 bases from V and 3 bases from J, the junction contained 0 bases not matched to a gene. This CDR3 comprises 11 residues. Written as DNA, the CDR3 is TGCAGCGTTGGGGACAGCTACGAGCAGTACTTC. Its translation: CSVGDSYEQYF.

This chain links TRBV12-3 or TRBV12-4 with TRBJ2-2; possible D gene TRBD2, 5 bases. CDR3 length equals 13 residues. With 6 bases removed from V and 5 bases from J, the gap between germline ends came to 10 bases. This CDR3 reads CASSNRGTGELFF. The CDR3 DNA follows: TGTGCCAGCAGCAACCGAGGGACCGGGGAGCTGTTTTTT.